The next 3 T cell receptor beta chains were all read from a single sample in a study of patients and donors after allogeneic stem cell transplantation. TCRdb fed the RT-PCR reads into MiXCR, producing one record per CDR3 protein. The repertoire holds some 960,000 distinct CDR3 sequences, with roughly 18% as singletons. The sequenced sample consisted of blood, either unsorted or a sorted T cell fraction (not recorded which). These receptors all stem from a human donor who was either an allogeneic HSCT recipient or a stem cell or donor lymphocyte infusion donor (not recorded which). It is not recorded whose cells these are; they may come from a transplant donor.

The chain uses TRBV6-5 and TRBJ1-4; a weak D match, TRBD1 (5 bases). The ends were cut back, 0 bases at V and 2 bases at J, with 13 bases in the middle. The germline V gene has CDR1 MNHEY and CDR2 SVGAGI. The CDR3 runs to 17 residues. The DNA of the CDR3 is TGTGCCAGCAGTTACTCTCTGGGGCGCATTACTAATGAAAAACTGTTTTTT. It is translated as CASSYSLGRITNEKLFF.

This chain joins TRBV24-1 and TRBJ1-1, with TRBD1 matching 8 bases. V dropped 3 bases and J dropped 5; count of bases not matched to a gene: 10. Looked up from germline, CDR1 is KGHDR and CDR2 is SFDVKD. The CDR3 contains 16 residues. The CDR3, as DNA: TGTGCCACCAGTGATCCTATGCAGGGGGCGAGTACTGAAGCTTTCTTT. It translates to CATSDPMQGASTEAFF.

The chain joins TRBV12-3 or TRBV12-4 to TRBJ1-1; 10 nucleotides match TRBD1. The junction had 15 bases not matched to a gene; V was cut back by 6 bases and J by 5 bases. The CDR3 is made up of 17 amino acids. CDR3 bases: TGTGCCAGCAGCTCTATGAGCGGACAGGGGGTAGGAACTGAAGCTTTCTTT. This translates into CASSSMSGQGVGTEAFF.